This T cell receptor beta chain was sequenced during a study of blood T cell repertoires in COVID-19. There are 17 residues in the CDR3. Germline V lookup: CDR1 MGHRA, CDR2 YSYEKL. V lost 1 base and J 6 bases, leaving 21 bases between the germline ends. This clone was detected many times. In the study's own analysis: Amplification with reference gene primers provided the estimates of nucleated cell counts. Libraries were prepared by immunoSEQ multiplex PCR; TCRdb keeps only in-frame clonotypes and omits some of them. Clone size and V and J calls were adopted from that table, with D and trimming inferred from the DNA. There are around 190,000 clones in the sample; 70% to 80% occur only once, and 5.5% to 7% lies in the top ten.

Sequences were obtained from peripheral blood. This TCR derives from a woman aged 40 to 55 with COVID-19, enrolled during active disease. The chain is built from TRBV4-1 and TRBJ1-2; perhaps TRBD1 as D (5 bases). The CDR3 loop reads CASSQGFGGNGGNGYTF. DNA of the CDR3: TGCGCCAGCAGCCAAGGGTTCGGGGGGAACGGAGGTAATGGCTACACCTTC.